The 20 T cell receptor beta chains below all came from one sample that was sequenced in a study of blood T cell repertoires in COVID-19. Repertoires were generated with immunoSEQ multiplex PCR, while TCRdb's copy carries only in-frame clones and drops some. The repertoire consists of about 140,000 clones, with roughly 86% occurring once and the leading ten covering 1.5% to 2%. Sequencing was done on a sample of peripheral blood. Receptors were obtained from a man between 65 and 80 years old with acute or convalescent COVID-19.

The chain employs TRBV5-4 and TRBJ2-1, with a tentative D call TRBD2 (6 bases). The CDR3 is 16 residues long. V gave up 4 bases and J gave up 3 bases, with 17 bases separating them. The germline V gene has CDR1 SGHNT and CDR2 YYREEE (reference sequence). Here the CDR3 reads CASSPPERRDYNEQFF. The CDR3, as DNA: TGTGCCAGCAGCCCCCCCGAACGGCGGGACTACAATGAGCAGTTCTTC.

The CDR3 loop is CASSPRGGNTEAFF. CDR3 DNA sequence: TGCGCCAGCAGCCCCAGGGGTGGGAACACTGAAGCTTTCTTT. J is TRBJ1-1 and V is TRBV5-1; perhaps TRBD1 as D (6 bases). Germline V gene sequence: CDR1 SGHRS, CDR2 YFSETQ. Trimming stripped 4 bases from V and 1 base from J, with 11 bases between. CDR3 length: 14 amino acids.

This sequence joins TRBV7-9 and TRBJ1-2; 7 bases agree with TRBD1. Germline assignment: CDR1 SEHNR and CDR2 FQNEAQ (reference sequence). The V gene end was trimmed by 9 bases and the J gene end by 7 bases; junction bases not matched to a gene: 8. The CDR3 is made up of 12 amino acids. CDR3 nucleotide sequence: TGTGCCAGTAACAGGGGAGACAGTGGCTACACCTTC. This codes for CASNRGDSGYTF.

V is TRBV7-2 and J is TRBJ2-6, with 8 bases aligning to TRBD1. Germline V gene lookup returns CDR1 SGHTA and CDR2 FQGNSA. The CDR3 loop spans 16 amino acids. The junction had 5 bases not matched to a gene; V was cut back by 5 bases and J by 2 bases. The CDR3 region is CASSTRTGTGANVLTF. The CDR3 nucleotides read TGTGCCAGCAGCACCCGGACAGGGACTGGGGCCAACGTCCTGACTTTC.

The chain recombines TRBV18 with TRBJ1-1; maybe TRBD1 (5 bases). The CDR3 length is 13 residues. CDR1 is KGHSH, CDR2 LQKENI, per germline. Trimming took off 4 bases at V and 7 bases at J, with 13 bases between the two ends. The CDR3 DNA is TGTGCCAGCTCACTTATGGGTAGGGGTGAAGCTTTCTTT. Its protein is CASSLMGRGEAFF.

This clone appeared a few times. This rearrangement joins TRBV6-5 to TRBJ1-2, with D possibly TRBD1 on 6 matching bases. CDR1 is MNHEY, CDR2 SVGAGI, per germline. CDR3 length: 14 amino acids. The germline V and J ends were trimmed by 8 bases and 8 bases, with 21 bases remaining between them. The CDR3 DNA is TGTGCCAGCCGGGGAACAGGGCGAGGGGCAGGCTACACCTTC. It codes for CASRGTGRGAGYTF.

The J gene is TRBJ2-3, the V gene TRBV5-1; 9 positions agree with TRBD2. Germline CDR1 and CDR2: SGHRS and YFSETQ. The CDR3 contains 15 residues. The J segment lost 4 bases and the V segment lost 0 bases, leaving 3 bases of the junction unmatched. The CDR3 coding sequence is TGCGCCAGCAGCTTGGAAGCGGGGGGAGCAGATACGCAGTATTTT. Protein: CASSLEAGGADTQYF. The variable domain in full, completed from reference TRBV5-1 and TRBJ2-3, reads KAGVTQTPRYLIKTRGQQVTLSCSPISGHRSVSWYQQTPGQGLQFLFEYFSETQRNKGNFPGRFSGRQFSNSRSEMNVSTLELGDSALYLCASSLEAGGADTQYFGPGTRLTVL.

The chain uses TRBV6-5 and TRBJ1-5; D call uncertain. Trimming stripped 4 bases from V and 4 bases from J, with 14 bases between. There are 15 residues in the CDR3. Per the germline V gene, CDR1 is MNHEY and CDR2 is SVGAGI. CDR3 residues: CASSLGWGGNQPQHF. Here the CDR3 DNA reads TGTGCCAGCAGTTTAGGATGGGGAGGGAATCAGCCCCAGCATTTT.

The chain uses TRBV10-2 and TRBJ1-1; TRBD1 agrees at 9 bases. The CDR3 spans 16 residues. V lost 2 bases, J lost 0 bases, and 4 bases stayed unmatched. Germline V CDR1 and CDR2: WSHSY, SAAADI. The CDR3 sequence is CASSEMGQGVNTEAFF. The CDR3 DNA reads TGCGCCAGCAGTGAGATGGGACAGGGCGTGAACACTGAAGCTTTCTTT.

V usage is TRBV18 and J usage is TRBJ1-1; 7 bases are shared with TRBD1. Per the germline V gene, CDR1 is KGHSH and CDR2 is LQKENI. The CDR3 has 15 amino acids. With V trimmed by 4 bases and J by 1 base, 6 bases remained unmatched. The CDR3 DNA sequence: TGTGCCAGCTCACTTACAGGGGATTCGAACACTGAAGCTTTCTTT. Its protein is CASSLTGDSNTEAFF.

CDR3 DNA: TGTGCCAGCAGCATTGACAGATACACTGAAGCTTTCTTT. This encodes CASSIDRYTEAFF. The chain is built from TRBV11-2 and TRBJ1-1; TRBD1 might be the D (5 bases). The germline V and J ends were trimmed by 5 bases and 3 bases, with 10 bases remaining between them. CDR1 is SGHAT, CDR2 FQNNGV, per germline. The CDR3 extends over 13 amino acids.

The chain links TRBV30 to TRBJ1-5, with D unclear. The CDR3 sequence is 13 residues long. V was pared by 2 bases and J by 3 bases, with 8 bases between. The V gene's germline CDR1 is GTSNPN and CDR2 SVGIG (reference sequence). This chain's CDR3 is CAWSKRFNQPQHF. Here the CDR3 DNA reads TGTGCCTGGAGTAAACGGTTCAATCAGCCCCAGCATTTT.

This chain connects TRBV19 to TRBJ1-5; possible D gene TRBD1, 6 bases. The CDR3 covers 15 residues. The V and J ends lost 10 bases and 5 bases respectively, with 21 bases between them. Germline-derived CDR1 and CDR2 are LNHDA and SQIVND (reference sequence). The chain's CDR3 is CATKQGRQWDQPQHF. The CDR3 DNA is TGTGCCACCAAGCAGGGGAGACAGTGGGATCAGCCCCAGCATTTT.

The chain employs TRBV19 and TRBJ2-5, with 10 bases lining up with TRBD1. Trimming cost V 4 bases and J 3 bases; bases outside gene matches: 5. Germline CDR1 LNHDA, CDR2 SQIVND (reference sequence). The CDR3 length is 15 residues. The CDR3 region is CASSTRQGAKETQYF. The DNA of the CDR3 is TGTGCCAGTAGTACCCGACAGGGGGCAAAAGAGACCCAGTACTTC.

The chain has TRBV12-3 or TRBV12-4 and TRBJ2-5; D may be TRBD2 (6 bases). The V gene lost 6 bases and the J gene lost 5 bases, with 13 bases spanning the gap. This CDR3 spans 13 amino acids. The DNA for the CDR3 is TGTGCCAGCAGCGGGGACTCGGGTGAGACCCAGTACTTC. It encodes CASSGDSGETQYF.

CDR3 in DNA: TGTGCCAGCAGTTCGAGTGTGGGCTTCTACGAGCAGTACTTC. Translating it yields CASSSSVGFYEQYF. The chain employs TRBV27 and TRBJ2-7; D remains unclear. The CDR3 totals 14 residues. V was cut by 4 bases and J by 3 bases, with 13 bases left in between. CDR1 and CDR2 from the germline V gene are MNHEY and SMNVEV (reference sequence).

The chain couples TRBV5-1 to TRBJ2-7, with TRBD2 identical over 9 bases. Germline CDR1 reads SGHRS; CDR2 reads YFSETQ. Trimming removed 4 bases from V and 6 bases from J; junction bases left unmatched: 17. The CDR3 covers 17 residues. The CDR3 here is CASSPNLVAGAGGEQYF. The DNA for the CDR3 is TGCGCCAGCAGCCCTAACCTGGTAGCGGGGGCAGGGGGCGAGCAGTACTTC.

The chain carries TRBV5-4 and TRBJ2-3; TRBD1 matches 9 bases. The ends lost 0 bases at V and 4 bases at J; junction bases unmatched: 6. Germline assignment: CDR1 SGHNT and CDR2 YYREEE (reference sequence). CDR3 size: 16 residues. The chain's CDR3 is CASSLGATGGADTQYF. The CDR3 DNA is TGTGCCAGCAGCTTGGGCGCGACAGGGGGAGCAGATACGCAGTATTTT.

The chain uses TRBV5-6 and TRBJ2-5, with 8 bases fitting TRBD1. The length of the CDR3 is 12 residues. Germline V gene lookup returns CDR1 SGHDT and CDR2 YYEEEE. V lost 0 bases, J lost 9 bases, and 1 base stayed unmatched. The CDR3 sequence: CASSLAGGAQYF. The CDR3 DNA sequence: TGTGCCAGCAGCTTGGCAGGGGGCGCCCAGTACTTC.

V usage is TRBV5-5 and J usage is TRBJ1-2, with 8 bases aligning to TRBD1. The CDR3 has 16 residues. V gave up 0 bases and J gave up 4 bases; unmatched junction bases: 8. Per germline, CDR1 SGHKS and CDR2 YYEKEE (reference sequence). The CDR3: CASSLGRGQQIYGYTF. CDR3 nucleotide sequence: TGTGCCAGCAGCTTGGGCAGGGGGCAGCAAATCTATGGCTACACCTTC.